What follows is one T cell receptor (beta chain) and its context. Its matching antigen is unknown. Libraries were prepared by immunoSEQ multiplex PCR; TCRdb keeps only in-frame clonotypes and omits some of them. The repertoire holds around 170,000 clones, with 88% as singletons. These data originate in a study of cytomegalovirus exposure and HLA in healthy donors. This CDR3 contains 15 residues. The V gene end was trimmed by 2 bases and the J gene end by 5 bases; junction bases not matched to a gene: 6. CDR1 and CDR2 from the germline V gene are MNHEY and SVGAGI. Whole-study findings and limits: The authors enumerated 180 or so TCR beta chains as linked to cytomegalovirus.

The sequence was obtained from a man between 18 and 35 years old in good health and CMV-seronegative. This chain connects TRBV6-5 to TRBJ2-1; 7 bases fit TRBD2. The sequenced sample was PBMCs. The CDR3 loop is CASSYGGGLDNEQFF. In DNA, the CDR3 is TGTGCCAGCAGTTACGGGGGAGGGCTTGACAATGAGCAGTTCTTC.